This T cell receptor beta chain derives from a study of tumor and adjacent non-tumor tissue in lung cancer. Turning to the study itself: Patients were aged about 31 to 85, roughly 9 men and 5 women, stage I to III.

This clonotype turned up a few times. With 0 bases removed from V and 1 base from J, the gap between germline ends came to 9 bases. This CDR3 region has 15 residues. Germline V gene sequence: CDR1 MNHEY, CDR2 SVGAGI. No cell sorting was done before RNA was extracted from the tissue. Three rounds of nested PCR, following a modified ARM-PCR protocol, produced the TCRbeta library. TCRdb reprocessed the multiplex PCR reads with MiXCR, giving one entry per CDR3 protein. The sample yields roughly 150,000 distinct CDR3 sequences, roughly 66% seen once. The sequencing sample was made of lung tumor tissue. The receptor's source is a man in his sixties with small cell lung cancer. This chain connects TRBV6-5 to TRBJ2-5; either TRBD1 or TRBD2 may supply D (5 bases each). CDR3 amino acids: CASSYSFGTQETQYF. CDR3 in DNA: TGTGCCAGCAGTTACTCTTTCGGGACCCAAGAGACCCAGTACTTC.